This T cell receptor (beta chain) derives from a study of patients and donors after allogeneic stem cell transplantation. TCRdb used MiXCR to reprocess the RT-PCR reads, holding one entry per CDR3 protein. The table has about 96,000 distinct CDR3 sequences, approximately 49% seen once; the top ten hold around 55%. The CDR3 has 13 amino acids. Trimming removed 3 bases from V and 4 bases from J, with 9 bases in between. CDR1 and CDR2 from the germline V gene are LGHNA and YNFKEQ. The chain carries TRBV4-2 and TRBJ1-2; D is undetermined. Source material: blood, either unsorted or a sorted T cell fraction (not recorded which). The receptor was isolated from a human donor who was either an allogeneic HSCT recipient or a stem cell or donor lymphocyte infusion donor (not recorded which). It is not recorded whose cells these are; they may come from a transplant donor. CDR3 loop: CASSQYDPYGYTF. The DNA of the CDR3 is TGTGCCAGCAGCCAGTATGACCCCTATGGCTACACCTTC.